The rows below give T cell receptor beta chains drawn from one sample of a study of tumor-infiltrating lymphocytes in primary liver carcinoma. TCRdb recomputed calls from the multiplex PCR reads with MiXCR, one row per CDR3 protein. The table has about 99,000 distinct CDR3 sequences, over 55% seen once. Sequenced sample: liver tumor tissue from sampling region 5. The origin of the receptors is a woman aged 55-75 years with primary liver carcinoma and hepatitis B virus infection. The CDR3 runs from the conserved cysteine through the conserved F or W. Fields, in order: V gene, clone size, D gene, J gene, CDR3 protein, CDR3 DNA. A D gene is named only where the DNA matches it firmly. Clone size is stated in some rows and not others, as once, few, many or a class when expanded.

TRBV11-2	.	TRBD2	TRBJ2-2	CASNTDLGTSGMGTGELFF	TGTGCCAGCAACACCGACCTCGGGACTAGCGGGATGGGGACCGGGGAGCTCTTTTTT
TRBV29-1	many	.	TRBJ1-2	CSVAGTSYGYTF	TGCAGCGTTGCCGGGACTTCCTATGGCTACACCTTC
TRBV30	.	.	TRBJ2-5	CAWSVFGVWETQYF	TGTGCCTGGAGTGTTTTTGGGGTTTGGGAGACCCAGTACTTC
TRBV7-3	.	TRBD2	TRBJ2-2	CASSSPSGSSTGELFF	TGTGCCAGCAGCTCGCCTAGCGGGAGCAGCACCGGGGAGCTGTTTTTT
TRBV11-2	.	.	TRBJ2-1	CVSSLGLVFNEQFF	TGTGTCAGCAGCTTAGGGCTAGTCTTCAATGAGCAGTTCTTC
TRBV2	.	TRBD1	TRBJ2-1	CASIRGPQTYNEQFF	TGTGCCAGCATCAGGGGGCCACAAACCTACAATGAGCAGTTCTTC
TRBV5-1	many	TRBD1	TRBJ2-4	CASSSDREIAKNIQYF	TGCGCCAGCAGCTCGGACAGGGAAATAGCCAAAAACATTCAGTACTTC
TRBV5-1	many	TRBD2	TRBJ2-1	CASSLTLAGANEQFF	TGCGCCAGCAGCTTGACACTAGCGGGAGCCAATGAGCAGTTCTTC
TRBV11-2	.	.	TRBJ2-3	CASSPDLGADTQYF	TGTGCCAGCAGCCCCGATTTGGGTGCAGATACGCAGTATTTT
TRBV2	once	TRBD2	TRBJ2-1	CASKRDPPTYNGQFF	TGTGCCAGCAAGCGGGACCCTCCTACCTACAATGGGCAGTTCTTC
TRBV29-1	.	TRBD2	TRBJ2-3	CSLHSGGTNLYTLYF	TGCAGCCTTCACTCGGGGGGGACTAACCTCTATACGCTGTATTTT
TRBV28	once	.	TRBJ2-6	CASTLTGANVLTF	TGTGCCAGCACCCTAACTGGGGCCAACGTTCTGACTTTC
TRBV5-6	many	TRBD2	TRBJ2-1	CASSSRTRTTNEQFF	TGTGCCAGCAGCTCCCGGACTAGGACGACCAATGAGCAGTTCTTC
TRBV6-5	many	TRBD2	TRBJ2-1	CASSYYMGLAGGYEQFF	TGTGCCAGCAGTTACTATATGGGACTAGCGGGAGGTTATGAGCAGTTCTTC
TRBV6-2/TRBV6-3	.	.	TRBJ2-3	CASTGTINTDTRYF	TGTGCTAGCACTGGGACCATTAACACAGATACGCGGTATTTT
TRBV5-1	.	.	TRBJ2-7	CASRILASSYEQYF	TGCGCCAGCCGGATTCTAGCGAGCTCCTACGAGCAGTACTTC
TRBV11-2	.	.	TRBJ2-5	CAGRLESEGTQYF	TGTGCCGGCCGCTTAGAATCCGAGGGGACCCAGTACTTC
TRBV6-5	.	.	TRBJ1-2	CASIVRQGRYGYTF	TGTGCCAGCATCGTAAGGCAGGGGCGGTATGGCTACACCTTC
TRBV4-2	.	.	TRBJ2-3	CASSREEGGSNTQYF	TGTGCCAGCAGCCGAGAGGAGGGGGGCTCAAATACGCAGTATTTT
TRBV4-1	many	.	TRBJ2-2	CASSQADSPGELFF	TGCGCCAGCAGCCAGGCCGACAGTCCCGGGGAGCTGTTTTTT
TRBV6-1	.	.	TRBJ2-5	CASTVNPDSQETKYF	TGTGCCAGCACTGTAAACCCTGACAGCCAAGAGACCAAGTACTTC
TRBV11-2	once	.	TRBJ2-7	CASGHQDSPYEQYF	TGTGCCAGCGGTCACCAGGACAGCCCCTACGAGCAGTACTTC
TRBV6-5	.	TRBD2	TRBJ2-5	CVSRQAGGDYF	TGTGTCAGCAGGCAAGCGGGGGGGGACTACTTC
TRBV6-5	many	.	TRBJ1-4	CASRATATNEKLFF	TGTGCCAGCAGAGCAACAGCAACTAATGAAAAACTGTTTTTT
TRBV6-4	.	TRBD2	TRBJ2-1	CASSKLGLAGDYGEQFF	TGTGCCAGCAGTAAATTGGGACTAGCGGGAGACTACGGTGAGCAGTTCTTC
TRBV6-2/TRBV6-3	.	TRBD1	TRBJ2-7	CAITFRQGRNYEQYF	TGTGCCATCACCTTTCGACAGGGGCGAAACTATGAGCAGTATTTC
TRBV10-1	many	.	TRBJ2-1	CASSEQAENEQFF	TGCGCCAGCAGTGAGCAGGCCGAGAATGAGCAGTTCTTC
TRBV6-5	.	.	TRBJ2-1	CASSSLGGNEQFF	TGTGCCAGCAGCTCTCTTGGGGGGAATGAGCAATTCTTC
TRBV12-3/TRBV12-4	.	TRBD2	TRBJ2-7	CTSSLGREQDF	TGTACCAGCAGTTTAGGGCGGGAGCAGGACTTC
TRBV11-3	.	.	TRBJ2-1	CVSSSRARSSYNEQFF	TGTGTCAGCAGCTCGAGGGCTCGATCCTCCTACAATGAGCAGTTCTTC
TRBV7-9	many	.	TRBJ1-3	CASSPRTGNTIYF	TGTGCCAGCAGCCCCCGGACAGGAAACACCATATATTTT
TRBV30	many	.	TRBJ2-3	CAWKWGTDTQYF	TGTGCCTGGAAGTGGGGGACAGATACGCAGTATTTT
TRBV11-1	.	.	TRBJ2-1	CANSLGGTTYNEQFF	TGTGCCAACAGCTTAGGGGGGACGACCTACAACGAGCAATTCTTC
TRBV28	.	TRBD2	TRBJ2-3	CASSLVREVDTQYF	TGTGCCAGCAGTTTAGTGCGGGAGGTAGATACGCAGTATTTT
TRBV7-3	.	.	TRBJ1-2	CASSLGGGEGYTF	TGTGCCAGCAGCTTAGGAGGAGGGGAGGGCTACACCTTC
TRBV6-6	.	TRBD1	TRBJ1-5	CASSFRQGSSQPQHF	TGTGCCAGCAGTTTCAGACAGGGCAGCAGTCAGCCCCAGCATTTC
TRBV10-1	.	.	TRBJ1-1	CATSPQVSTEAFF	TGCGCCACCAGTCCTCAAGTGAGCACTGAAGCTTTCTTT
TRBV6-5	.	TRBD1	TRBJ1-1	CVSSSTTGQVEAFF	TGTGTCAGCAGTTCTACCACGGGACAGGTTGAAGCTTTCTTT
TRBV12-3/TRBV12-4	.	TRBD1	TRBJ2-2	CTSSLGQAASGELFF	TGTACCAGCAGTTTAGGACAGGCGGCATCCGGGGAGCTGTTTTTT
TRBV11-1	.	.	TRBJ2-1	CVSSQRTGTGVQQFF	TGTGTCAGCAGCCAGAGAACCGGGACTGGGGTTCAGCAGTTCTTC
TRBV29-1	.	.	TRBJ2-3	CSLHRGGSTDTQYF	TGCAGCTTACACAGGGGAGGGAGCACAGATACGCAGTATTTT
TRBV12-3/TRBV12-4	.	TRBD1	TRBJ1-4	CASKPGQGDEKLFF	TGTGCCAGCAAACCCGGACAGGGAGATGAAAAACTGTTTTTT
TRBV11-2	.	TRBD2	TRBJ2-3	CASCPGLAGPDTLYF	TGTGCCAGTTGCCCTGGACTAGCGGGCCCAGATACGCTGTATTTT
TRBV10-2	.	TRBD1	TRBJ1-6	CTSSGQAGSPLHF	TGCACCAGCAGCGGACAGGCCGGATCACCCCTCCACTTT
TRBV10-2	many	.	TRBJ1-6	CASSENRPPLHF	TGCGCCAGCAGTGAGAACAGGCCACCCCTCCACTTT
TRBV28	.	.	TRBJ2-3	CASGTITDTQYF	TGTGCCAGCGGTACGATAACAGACACGCAGTATTTT
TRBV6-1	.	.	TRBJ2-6	CPSANPAGSGANVLTF	TGCCCCAGCGCCAACCCAGCGGGCTCTGGGGCCAACGTCCTGACTTTC
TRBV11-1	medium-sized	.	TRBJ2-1	CASSLAEKFSWNEQFF	TGTGCCAGCAGCTTAGCTGAGAAATTTTCCTGGAATGAGCAGTTCTTC
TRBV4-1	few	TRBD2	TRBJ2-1	CASSQAGGNYNEQFF	TGCGCCAGCAGCCAAGCGGGAGGTAACTACAATGAGCAGTTCTTC
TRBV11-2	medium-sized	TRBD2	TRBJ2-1	CASSRWTSGLENEQFF	TGTGCCAGCAGCCGGTGGACTAGCGGGTTAGAAAATGAGCAGTTCTTC